The T cell receptor beta chain under discussion was sequenced for a study of blood T cell repertoires in COVID-19. Overall study context: COVID-19 samples from acute and convalescent phases originated in the United States, Italy and Spain. T cells, B-cell-depleted T cells, or PBMCs provided the cDNA or gDNA that served as material.

In the authors' methods: Scientists estimated how many nucleated cells there were by amplifying reference gene primers. Generated by immunoSEQ multiplex PCR, the TCRdb table keeps only in-frame clones and is missing some. V and J calls and clone size come straight from that table; D and trimming were deduced from the DNA. The table shows around 53,000 clones, with 65% to 80% occurring only once. Comment on this clone: This specimen includes other DNA sequences encoding the same CDR3.

The length of the CDR3 is 13 residues. V was cut by 4 bases and J by 2 bases, with 8 bases left in between. Germline V gives CDR1 ENHRY, CDR2 SYGVKD. The genes are TRBV10-3 and TRBJ2-5; perhaps TRBD2 as D (6 bases). The receptor was derived from an older man with active or convalescent COVID-19. The material sequenced was peripheral blood. The CDR3 loop is CAISGAGQETQYF. Written as DNA, the CDR3 is TGTGCCATCAGTGGAGCGGGTCAAGAGACCCAGTACTTC.